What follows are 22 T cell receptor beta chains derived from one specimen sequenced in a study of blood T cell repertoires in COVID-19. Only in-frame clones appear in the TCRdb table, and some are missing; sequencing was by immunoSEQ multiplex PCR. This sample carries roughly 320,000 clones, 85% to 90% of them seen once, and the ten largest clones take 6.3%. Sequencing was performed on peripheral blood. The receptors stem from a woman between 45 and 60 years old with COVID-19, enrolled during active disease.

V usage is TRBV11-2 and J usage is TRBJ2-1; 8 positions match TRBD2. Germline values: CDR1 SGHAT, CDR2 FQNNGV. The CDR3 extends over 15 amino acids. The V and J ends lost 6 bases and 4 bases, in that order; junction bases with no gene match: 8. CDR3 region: CASRPTASGYNEQFF. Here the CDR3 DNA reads TGTGCCAGCAGACCTACGGCTAGCGGGTACAATGAGCAGTTCTTC.

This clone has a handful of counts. The CDR3 here is CAISTGGSDTQYF. The CDR3 bases are TGTGCCATCAGCACAGGGGGCTCAGATACGCAGTATTTT. J is TRBJ2-3 and V is TRBV2; 9 positions agree with TRBD1. Germline assignment: CDR1 SNHLY and CDR2 FYNNEI. The CDR3 sequence is 13 residues long. The ends lost 10 bases at V and 4 bases at J; junction bases unmatched: 6.

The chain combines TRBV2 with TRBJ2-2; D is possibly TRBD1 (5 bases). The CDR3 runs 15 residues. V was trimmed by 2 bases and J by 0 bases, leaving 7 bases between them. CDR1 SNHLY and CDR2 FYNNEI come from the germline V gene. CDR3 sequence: CASSEQGANTGELFF. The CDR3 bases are TGTGCCAGCAGTGAACAGGGTGCGAACACCGGGGAGCTGTTTTTT.

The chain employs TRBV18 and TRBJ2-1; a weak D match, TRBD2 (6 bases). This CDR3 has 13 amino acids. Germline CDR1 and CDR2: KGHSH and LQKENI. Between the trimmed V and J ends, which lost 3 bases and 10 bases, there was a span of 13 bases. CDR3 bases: TGTGCCAGCTCACCGGGGACTCACCTGGAGCAGTTCTTC. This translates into CASSPGTHLEQFF.

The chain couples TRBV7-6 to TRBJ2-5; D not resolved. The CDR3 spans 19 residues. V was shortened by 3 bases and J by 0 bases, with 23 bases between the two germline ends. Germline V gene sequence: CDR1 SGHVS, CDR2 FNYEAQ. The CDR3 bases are TGTGCCAGCAGCTTTGATCTGTCTTCGACCCTAGAGTACCAAGAGACCCAGTACTTC. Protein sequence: CASSFDLSSTLEYQETQYF.

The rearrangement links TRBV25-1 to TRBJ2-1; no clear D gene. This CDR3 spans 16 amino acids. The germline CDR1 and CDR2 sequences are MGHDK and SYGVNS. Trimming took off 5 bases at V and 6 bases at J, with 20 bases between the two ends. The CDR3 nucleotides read TGTGCCAGCAGTCGGCCTGACTCCTCCCGCCCCAATGAGCAGTTCTTC. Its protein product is CASSRPDSSRPNEQFF.

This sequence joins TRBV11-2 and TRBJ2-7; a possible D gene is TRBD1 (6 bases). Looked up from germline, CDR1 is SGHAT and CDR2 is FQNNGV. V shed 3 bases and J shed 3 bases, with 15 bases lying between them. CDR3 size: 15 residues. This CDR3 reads CASSFSQGSLYEQYF. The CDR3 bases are TGTGCCAGCAGCTTTAGTCAGGGGAGTCTCTACGAGCAGTACTTC.

CDR3 coding DNA: TGTGCCAGTAGTCTCCCCCGGGGGACTCACGAGCAGTTCTTC. Its protein is CASSLPRGTHEQFF. The rearrangement joins TRBV19 to TRBJ2-1; weak D call: TRBD2 (6 bases). Trimming shortened V by 5 bases and J by 10 bases, and 18 bases separated the two germline ends. The germline V gene has CDR1 LNHDA and CDR2 SQIVND (reference sequence). This CDR3 comprises 14 residues.

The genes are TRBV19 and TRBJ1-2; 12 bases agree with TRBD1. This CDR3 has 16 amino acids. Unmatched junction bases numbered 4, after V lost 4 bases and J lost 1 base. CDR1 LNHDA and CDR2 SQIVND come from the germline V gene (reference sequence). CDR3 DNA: TGTGCCAGTAGTACGGGACAGGGGGCCAATAACTATGGCTACACCTTC. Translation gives CASSTGQGANNYGYTF.

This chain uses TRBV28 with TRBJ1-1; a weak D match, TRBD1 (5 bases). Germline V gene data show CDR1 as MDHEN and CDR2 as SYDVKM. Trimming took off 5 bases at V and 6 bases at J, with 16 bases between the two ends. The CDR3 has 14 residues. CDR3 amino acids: CASSRGGSGPEAFF. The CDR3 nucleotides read TGTGCCAGCAGTCGGGGGGGGTCGGGCCCTGAAGCTTTCTTT. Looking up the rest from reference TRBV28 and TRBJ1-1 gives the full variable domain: DVKVTQSSRYLVKRTGEKVFLECVQDMDHENMFWYRQDPGLGLRLIYFSYDVKMKEKGDIPEGYSVSREKKERFSLILESASTNQTSMYLCASSRGGSGPEAFFGQGTRLTVV.

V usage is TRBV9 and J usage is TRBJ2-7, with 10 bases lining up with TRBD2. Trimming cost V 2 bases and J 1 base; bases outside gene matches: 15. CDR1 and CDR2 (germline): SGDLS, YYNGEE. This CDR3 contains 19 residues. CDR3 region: CASSVGLAPAHTYSYEQYF. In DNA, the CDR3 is TGTGCCAGCAGCGTGGGACTAGCGCCCGCCCATACTTATTCCTACGAGCAGTACTTC.

The CDR3 nucleotides read TGTGCCAGCAGTTTTCGCTCCTACGAGCAGTACTTC. Protein: CASSFRSYEQYF. The rearrangement uses TRBV12-3 or TRBV12-4 and TRBJ2-7, with no clear D. Trimming removed 3 bases at V and 0 bases at J, with 3 bases between. The CDR3 length is 12 residues.

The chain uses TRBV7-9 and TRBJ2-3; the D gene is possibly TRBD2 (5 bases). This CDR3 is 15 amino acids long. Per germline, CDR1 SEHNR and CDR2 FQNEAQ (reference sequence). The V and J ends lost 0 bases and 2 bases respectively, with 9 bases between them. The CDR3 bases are TGTGCCAGCAGCTTAGCCCGGGATCTCACAGATACGCAGTATTTT. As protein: CASSLARDLTDTQYF.

The CDR3, as DNA: TGTGCCAGCAGCACGAAGGGAGGCCCCCCCTATGGCTACACCTTC. It yields the protein CASSTKGGPPYGYTF. This chain joins TRBV27 and TRBJ1-2; D is ambiguous. This CDR3 spans 15 amino acids. Per the germline V gene, CDR1 is MNHEY and CDR2 is SMNVEV (reference sequence). Deletions cut 6 bases from V and 4 bases from J, with 18 bases between.

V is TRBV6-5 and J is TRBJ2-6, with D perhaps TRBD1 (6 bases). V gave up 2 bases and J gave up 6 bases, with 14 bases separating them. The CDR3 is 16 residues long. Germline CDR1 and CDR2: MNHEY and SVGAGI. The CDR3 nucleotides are TGTGCCAGCAGTTACGGGACATTAGGACTGGCCAACGTCCTGACTTTC. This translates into CASSYGTLGLANVLTF.

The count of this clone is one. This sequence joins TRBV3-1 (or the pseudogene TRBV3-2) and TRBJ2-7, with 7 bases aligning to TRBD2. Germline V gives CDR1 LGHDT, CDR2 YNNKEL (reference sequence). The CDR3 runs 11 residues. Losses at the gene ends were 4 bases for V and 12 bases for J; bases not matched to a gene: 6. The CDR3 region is CASSLGLETYF. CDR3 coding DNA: TGTGCCAGCAGCCTCGGACTAGAGACGTACTTC.

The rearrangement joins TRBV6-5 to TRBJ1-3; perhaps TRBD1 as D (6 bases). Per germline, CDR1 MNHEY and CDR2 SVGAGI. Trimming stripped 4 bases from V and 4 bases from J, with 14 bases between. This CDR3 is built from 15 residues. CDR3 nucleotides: TGTGCCAGCAGTTTTACCACAGGGTTGGGAAACACCATATATTTT. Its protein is CASSFTTGLGNTIYF.

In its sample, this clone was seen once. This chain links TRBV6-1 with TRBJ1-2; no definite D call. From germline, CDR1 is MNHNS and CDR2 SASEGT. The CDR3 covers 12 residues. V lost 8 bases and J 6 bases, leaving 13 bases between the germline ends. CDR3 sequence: CASSYAGDGYTF. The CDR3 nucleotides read TGTGCCAGCTCCTACGCGGGCGATGGCTACACCTTC.

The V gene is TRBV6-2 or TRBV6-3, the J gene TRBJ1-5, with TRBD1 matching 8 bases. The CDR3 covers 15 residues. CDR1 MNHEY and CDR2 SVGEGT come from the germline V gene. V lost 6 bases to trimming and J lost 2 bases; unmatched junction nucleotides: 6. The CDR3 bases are TGTGCCAGCAGCCGGACAGGGTTCGGCAATCAGCCCCAGCATTTT. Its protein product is CASSRTGFGNQPQHF.

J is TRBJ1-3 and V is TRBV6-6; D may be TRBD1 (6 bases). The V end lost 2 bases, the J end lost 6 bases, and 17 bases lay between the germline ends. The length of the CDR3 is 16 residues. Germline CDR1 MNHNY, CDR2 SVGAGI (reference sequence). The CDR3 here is CASSYPLQGTANTIYF. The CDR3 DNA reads TGTGCCAGCAGTTACCCTCTACAGGGTACGGCAAACACCATATATTTT.

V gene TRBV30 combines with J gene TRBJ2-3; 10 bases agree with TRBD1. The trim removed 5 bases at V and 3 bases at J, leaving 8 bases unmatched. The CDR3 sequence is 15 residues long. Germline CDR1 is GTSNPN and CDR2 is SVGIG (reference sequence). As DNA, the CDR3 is TGTGCCTGGGCCCCGGGACAGGGGTCGACAGATACGCAGTATTTT. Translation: CAWAPGQGSTDTQYF.

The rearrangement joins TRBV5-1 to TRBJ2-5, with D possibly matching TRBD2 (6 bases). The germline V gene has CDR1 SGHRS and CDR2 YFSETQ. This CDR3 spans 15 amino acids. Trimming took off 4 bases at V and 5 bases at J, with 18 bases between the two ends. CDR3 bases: TGCGCCAGCAGCCCGACTAGTTTGGCGGCTGAGACCCAGTACTTC. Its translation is CASSPTSLAAETQYF.